This T cell receptor (beta chain) comes out of a study of blood T cell repertoires in COVID-19. This clone was counted ten times or more. Germline V CDR1 and CDR2: SGHTA, FQGTGA. The length of the CDR3 is 14 residues. V was cut by 2 bases and J by 10 bases, with 12 bases left in between. Authors' methods: Amplifying reference gene primers gave estimates of nucleated cell counts. Some clones are missing from TCRdb's copy, which holds only in-frame ones; the method was immunoSEQ multiplex PCR. V and J calls and clone size are those listed in that table; D and trimming were worked out from the DNA. The table shows about 50,000 clones, with around four fifths occurring only once.

The material sequenced was peripheral blood. This clonotype originated in a woman of 80 years or more with acute or convalescent COVID-19. The genes are TRBV7-3 and TRBJ1-6, with D perhaps TRBD1 (5 bases). The CDR3 reads CASSLLVRASPLHF. CDR3 sequence (DNA): TGTGCCAGCAGCTTACTCGTCAGGGCCTCACCCCTCCACTTT. Full variable domain (rest looked up from reference TRBV7-3 and TRBJ1-6): GAGVSQTPSNKVTEKGKYVELRCDPISGHTALYWYRQSLGQGPEFLIYFQGTGAADDSGLPNDRFFAVRPEGSVSTLKIQRTERGDSAVYLCASSLLVRASPLHFGNGTRLTVT.